This TCR beta chain was recovered during a study of cytomegalovirus exposure and HLA in healthy donors. CDR1 and CDR2 from the germline V gene are MNHNY and SVGAGI (reference sequence). This CDR3 has 11 amino acids. The trim removed 10 bases at V and 6 bases at J, leaving 6 bases unmatched. Primers for the PCR totalled 60 Vbeta and 13 Jbeta. Only in-frame clones appear in the TCRdb table, and some are missing; sequencing was by immunoSEQ multiplex PCR. This repertoire shows 80,000 to 100,000 clones, over 60% found once; its top ten account for about 3.6%. Sequenced: PBMCs. This TCR derives from a male donor in good health and CMV-seropositive. This chain links TRBV6-6 with TRBJ2-7; TRBD1 agrees at 7 bases. The CDR3 nucleotides read TGTGCCACACGACAGGGCGGCGAGCAGTACTTC. Its translation is CATRQGGEQYF.